What follows are 25 T cell receptor beta chains derived from one specimen sequenced in a study of blood T cell repertoires in COVID-19. Profiling relied on immunoSEQ multiplex PCR, and the TCRdb table lists in-frame clones only, not all of them. Of approximately 220,000 clones in the sample, roughly 80% were seen once. The sequenced material came from peripheral blood. The receptor set was obtained from a woman between 65 and 79 years old with acute or convalescent COVID-19.

The chain couples TRBV19 to TRBJ1-1; D possibly corresponds to TRBD1 (5 bases). CDR3 length: 15 amino acids. The germline V gene encodes CDR1 LNHDA and CDR2 SQIVND (reference sequence). Trimming stripped 8 bases from V and 0 bases from J, with 16 bases between. The CDR3 nucleotides read TGTGCCAGTTCCCGGACAAGTCGGGTGAACACTGAAGCTTTCTTT. As protein: CASSRTSRVNTEAFF. Full variable domain (remainder filled in from reference TRBV19 and TRBJ1-1): DGGITQSPKYLFRKEGQNVTLSCEQNLNHDAMYWYRQDPGQGLRLIYYSQIVNDFQKGDIAEGYSVSREKKESFPLTVTSAQKNPTAFYLCASSRTSRVNTEAFFGQGTRLTVV.

This clone was picked up one time. The chain links TRBV10-3 to TRBJ1-1, with a weak D call TRBD1 (6 bases). The germline V and J ends were trimmed by 5 bases and 1 base, with 20 bases remaining between them. The CDR3 is 17 amino acids. Germline V gene data show CDR1 as ENHRY and CDR2 as SYGVKD. Here the CDR3 reads CAISKIHTGPGNTEAFF. CDR3 nucleotide sequence: TGTGCCATCAGTAAAATCCACACAGGGCCTGGGAACACTGAAGCTTTCTTT.

The chain couples TRBV7-2 to TRBJ2-2; 9 bases fit TRBD1. Germline lookup yields CDR1 SGHTA and CDR2 FQGNSA. There are 18 residues in the CDR3. After removal of 3 bases from V and 4 bases from J, the junction contained 12 bases not matched to a gene. The CDR3 loop reads CASSFVTGGISGTGELFF. The CDR3 region has the DNA TGTGCCAGCAGCTTTGTGACAGGGGGGATATCGGGCACCGGGGAGCTGTTTTTT.

This rearrangement joins TRBV30 to TRBJ2-7, with TRBD1 matching 8 bases. The CDR3 runs to 15 residues. V was clipped by 3 bases and J by 4 bases; unmatched bases: 11. The germline CDR1 and CDR2 sequences are GTSNPN and SVGIG (reference sequence). The DNA of the CDR3 is TGTGCCTGGAGCGCCCGGGACAGGTTCTTATACGAGCAGTACTTC. Translated, it gives CAWSARDRFLYEQYF.

The gene calls are TRBV9 and TRBJ1-2, with unresolved D. V lost 0 bases and J 10 bases, leaving 16 bases between the germline ends. The length of the CDR3 is 14 residues. Germline values: CDR1 SGDLS, CDR2 YYNGEE. The CDR3 bases are TGTGCCAGCAGCGTAGTTGACACAACAGTTCACTACACCTTC. It translates to CASSVVDTTVHYTF.

This chain links TRBV28 with TRBJ1-6, with a weak D call TRBD1 (5 bases). Trimming removed 7 bases at V and 5 bases at J, with 21 bases between. The CDR3 length is 17 residues. Germline lookup yields CDR1 MDHEN and CDR2 SYDVKM. The CDR3 reads CASIAAGEPGDNSPLHF. The CDR3 DNA follows: TGTGCCAGCATCGCCGCGGGCGAGCCGGGGGATAATTCACCCCTCCACTTT.

The V call is TRBV18, the J call TRBJ2-1; 11 bases are shared with TRBD2. The germline CDR1 and CDR2 sequences are KGHSH and LQKENI. Trimming cost V 3 bases and J 6 bases; bases outside gene matches: 10. The CDR3 is made up of 17 amino acids. The CDR3 loop is CASSPPTGTSGGNEQFF. The CDR3 DNA reads TGTGCCAGCTCACCCCCCACCGGGACTAGCGGCGGCAATGAGCAGTTCTTC.

The rearrangement uses TRBV4-1 and TRBJ1-5; TRBD1 matches at 8 bases. After removal of 1 base from V and 7 bases from J, the junction contained 12 bases not matched to a gene. This CDR3 spans 17 amino acids. The germline V gene encodes CDR1 MGHRA and CDR2 YSYEKL. This CDR3 is CASSQVSKTGGSQPQHF. The CDR3 coding sequence is TGCGCCAGCAGCCAAGTTTCCAAAACAGGGGGGAGCCAGCCCCAGCATTTT.

J is TRBJ2-7 and V is TRBV12-1; no DNA check was done on the table's D call, TRBD1. TRBV12-1 is marked as a pseudogene. The CDR3 totals 18 residues. Written as DNA, the CDR3 is TGTGCCAGCAGCTTTTGCATAAGAAAAGGACAGGGGGGGTACGAGCAGTACTTC. As protein: CASSFCIRKGQGGYEQYF.

The chain carries TRBV10-3 and TRBJ1-2; TRBD1 matches 7 bases. CDR3 length equals 15 residues. The V gene's germline CDR1 is ENHRY and CDR2 SYGVKD. J gave up 6 bases and V 0 bases, and 7 bases lay outside the gene matches. This CDR3 reads CAISESRAGGNGYTF. The CDR3, as DNA: TGTGCCATCAGTGAGTCTCGGGCAGGGGGGAATGGCTACACCTTC.

The CDR3 loop reads CASSESVHGYTF. CDR3 DNA sequence: TGTGCCAGCAGTGAGTCGGTCCATGGCTACACCTTC. The rearrangement links TRBV25-1 to TRBJ1-2; D ambiguous. This CDR3 comprises 12 residues. CDR1 is MGHDK, CDR2 SYGVNS, per germline. The V end lost 3 bases, the J end lost 6 bases, and 8 bases lay between the germline ends.

The chain has TRBV7-9 and TRBJ1-1, with D possibly matching TRBD1 (6 bases). The CDR3 length is 15 residues. Germline CDR1 reads SEHNR; CDR2 reads FQNEAQ (reference sequence). Trimming stripped 1 base from V and 0 bases from J, with 9 bases between. Here the CDR3 reads CASSLEGGMNTEAFF. DNA for the CDR3: TGTGCCAGCAGCTTAGAGGGGGGGATGAACACTGAAGCTTTCTTT.

The chain's CDR3 is CASSLKLWDTGEQYF. Written as DNA, the CDR3 is TGTGCCAGCAGCTTAAAACTTTGGGACACCGGAGAGCAGTACTTC. V gene TRBV7-9 combines with J gene TRBJ2-7, with D maybe TRBD1 (6 bases). The germline V gene has CDR1 SEHNR and CDR2 FQNEAQ (reference sequence). V was shortened by 2 bases and J by 7 bases, with 18 bases between the two germline ends. This CDR3 spans 15 amino acids.

The V call is TRBV7-8, the J call TRBJ1-2; 9 bases align to TRBD1. Germline V gene sequence: CDR1 SGHVS, CDR2 FQNEAQ. The CDR3 runs to 13 residues. V lost 4 bases, J lost 8 bases, and 5 bases stayed unmatched. The CDR3 loop is CASSSRTGEGYTF. The CDR3 DNA reads TGTGCCAGCAGCTCAAGGACAGGGGAAGGCTACACCTTC. Based on the CDR3 plus reference TRBV7-8 and TRBJ1-2, the full variable domain is GAGVSQSPRYKVAKRGQDVALRCDPISGHVSLFWYQQALGQGPEFLTYFQNEAQLDKSGLPSDRFFAERPEGSVSTLKIQRTQQEDSAVYLCASSSRTGEGYTFGSGTRLTVV.

The chain combines TRBV27 with TRBJ1-1; weak D call: TRBD1 (6 bases). CDR1 and CDR2 (germline): MNHEY, SMNVEV (reference sequence). The V gene lost 3 bases and the J gene lost 2 bases, with 10 bases spanning the gap. The CDR3 contains 14 residues. The CDR3 coding sequence is TGTGCCAGCAGTTTTTCAGGGGATAACACTGAAGCTTTCTTT. As protein: CASSFSGDNTEAFF.

The chain links TRBV4-3 to TRBJ1-6, with 7 bases lining up with TRBD1. Germline CDR1 is LGHNA and CDR2 is YSLEER. The CDR3 is 20 residues long. Unmatched junction bases numbered 11, after V lost 0 bases and J lost 0 bases. This CDR3 is CASSQEDTGTVSSYNSPLHF. The DNA for the CDR3 is TGCGCCAGCAGCCAAGAAGACACCGGGACAGTTAGCTCCTATAATTCACCCCTCCACTTT.

This clone was seen more than once but under ten times. This sequence joins TRBV12-3 or TRBV12-4 and TRBJ1-1; unclear D gene. Trimming removed 5 bases from V and 5 bases from J, with 12 bases in between. This CDR3 is 13 amino acids long. The chain's CDR3 is CASSPQRETEAFF. The CDR3 coding sequence is TGTGCCAGCAGTCCACAGAGGGAGACTGAAGCTTTCTTT.

The chain couples TRBV7-2 to TRBJ1-4; 8 bases are shared with TRBD1. CDR1 is SGHTA and CDR2 is FQGNSA in the germline V gene. The CDR3 spans 14 residues. V was clipped by 1 base and J by 8 bases; unmatched bases: 3. The CDR3 nucleotides are TGTGCCAGCAGCTTAGGGACAGGGAACGAAAAACTGTTTTTT. It is translated as CASSLGTGNEKLFF. Supplemented by reference TRBV7-2 and TRBJ1-4, the full variable domain reads GAGVSQSPSNKVTEKGKDVELRCDPISGHTALYWYRQSLGQGLEFLIYFQGNSAPDKSGLPSDRFSAERTGGSVSTLTIQRTQQEDSAVYLCASSLGTGNEKLFFGSGTQLSVL.

The V call is TRBV24-1, the J call TRBJ1-2; D possibly corresponds to TRBD1 (5 bases). Trimming removed 6 bases at V and 6 bases at J, with 13 bases between. The CDR3 spans 13 residues. CDR1 is KGHDR and CDR2 is SFDVKD in the germline V gene. The CDR3 sequence is CATSRSRADGYTF. The CDR3 DNA sequence: TGTGCCACCAGTAGGTCCAGGGCAGATGGCTACACCTTC.

V usage is TRBV5-1 and J usage is TRBJ2-7; 8 nucleotides align to TRBD1. V shed 4 bases and J 3 bases; nucleotides not matched to a gene: 6. The CDR3 covers 14 residues. Germline CDR1 reads SGHRS; CDR2 reads YFSETQ. CDR3 amino acids: CASSQQGEFYEQYF. The CDR3, as DNA: TGCGCCAGCAGCCAACAGGGGGAGTTCTACGAGCAGTACTTC.

The V and J genes are TRBV16 and TRBJ1-3; D is undetermined. V dropped 0 bases and J dropped 3 bases, with 12 bases sitting between them. The CDR3 is made up of 16 amino acids. CDR1 KGHSY and CDR2 FQNENV come from the germline V gene. The CDR3 region is CASSQSRVSSGNTIYF. The DNA for the CDR3 is TGTGCCAGCAGCCAATCTCGGGTGTCTAGTGGAAACACCATATATTTT.

The rearrangement links TRBV5-1 to TRBJ1-2; 11 bases agree with TRBD1. The length of the CDR3 is 15 residues. Germline loops: CDR1 SGHRS, CDR2 YFSETQ. The junction had 5 bases not matched to a gene; V was cut back by 3 bases and J by 4 bases. CDR3 amino acids: CASSWTGGPLYGYTF. DNA for the CDR3: TGCGCCAGCAGCTGGACAGGGGGCCCCCTCTATGGCTACACCTTC.

This sequence joins TRBV6-2 or TRBV6-3 and TRBJ1-5, with a weak D call TRBD1 (5 bases). Germline V gene data show CDR1 as MNHEY and CDR2 as SVGEGT. The CDR3 runs to 14 residues. The V and J ends lost 2 bases and 8 bases respectively, with 13 bases between them. CDR3 amino acids: CASSYDSRGEPQHF. The CDR3 region has the DNA TGTGCCAGCAGTTACGACAGCCGGGGGGAGCCCCAGCATTTT.

The V call is TRBV5-1, the J call TRBJ1-2; no clear D gene. This CDR3 is built from 17 residues. Germline CDR1 reads SGHRS; CDR2 reads YFSETQ. V lost 0 bases to trimming and J lost 4 bases, with 19 bases between them. CDR3 sequence: CASSLGAVRVPTYGYTF. For the CDR3, the DNA is TGCGCCAGCAGCTTGGGCGCCGTCCGGGTCCCCACCTATGGCTACACCTTC. The variable domain in full, completed from reference TRBV5-1 and TRBJ1-2, reads KAGVTQTPRYLIKTRGQQVTLSCSPISGHRSVSWYQQTPGQGLQFLFEYFSETQRNKGNFPGRFSGRQFSNSRSEMNVSTLELGDSALYLCASSLGAVRVPTYGYTFGSGTRLTVV.

The rearrangement links TRBV6-2 or TRBV6-3 to TRBJ1-1, with TRBD1 as a possible D gene (6 bases). Germline CDR1 MNHEY, CDR2 SVGEGT. Trimming removed 5 bases from V and 8 bases from J, with 21 bases in between. The CDR3 runs 15 residues. The CDR3 DNA reads as TGTGCCAGCAGTCTACAGGGTTTCTTAGGACCCGAAGCTTTCTTT. Translation: CASSLQGFLGPEAFF.